This TCR beta chain derives from a study of T-cell memory formation after mild COVID-19. In the study overall: Most TCR clusters belonged to a single donor.

Study-level points and caveats: Contracting clones from day 15 to 85 showed balanced CD4/CD8; later expanders favored CD4+.

This clonotype was seen at least ten times. Antigen specificity is unknown. CDR1 and CDR2 from the germline V gene are SGHDT and YYEEEE. This CDR3 is built from 13 residues. Trimming removed 2 bases from V and 5 bases from J, with 10 bases in between. 5'RACE with constant-segment primers yielded barcoded, UMI-tagged TCR alpha and TCR beta cDNA libraries. TCRdb re-analysed the 5' RACE reads in MiXCR, keeping a single row per CDR3 protein. Among 350,000 to 450,000 distinct CDR3 sequences listed, roughly 14% were seen once. The sample taken for sequencing was PBMCs or a T cell subset sorted from them (not recorded which). The gene calls are TRBV5-6 and TRBJ2-5, with D perhaps matching TRBD1 (6 bases). This sequence originates from a man between 18 and 35 years old who had mild COVID-19 (a few samples of this study predate the infection). Cell type and time point are not known. The chain's CDR3 is CASSFLQGETQYF. CDR3 DNA: TGTGCCAGCAGCTTCCTCCAGGGGGAGACCCAGTACTTC.